The present T cell receptor beta chain was sequenced within a study of CD8 T cells in ankylosing spondylitis. Remarks on this clonotype: Its antigen remains unknown.

TCRdb re-called the 5' RACE reads through MiXCR, storing one row per CDR3 protein. The sample has some 800,000 distinct CDR3 sequences, about an eighth seen once. Study-level results: Several highly homologous variants made up a TCR beta motif, and this motif appeared characteristic of ankylosing spondylitis blood.

The CDR3 runs to 16 residues. Trimming cost V 0 bases and J 5 bases, with 16 bases left between them. CDR1 MGHRA and CDR2 YSYEKL come from the germline V gene. The receptor's source is a male donor with ankylosing spondylitis. Sequenced: blood, either unsorted or a sorted T cell fraction (not recorded which). The chain joins TRBV4-1 to TRBJ1-1; D possibly corresponds to TRBD1 (6 bases). CDR3 DNA: TGCGCCAGCAGCCAAGAAGGTGGGGGGGGCAGGACTGAAGCTTTCTTT. Its protein is CASSQEGGGGRTEAFF.